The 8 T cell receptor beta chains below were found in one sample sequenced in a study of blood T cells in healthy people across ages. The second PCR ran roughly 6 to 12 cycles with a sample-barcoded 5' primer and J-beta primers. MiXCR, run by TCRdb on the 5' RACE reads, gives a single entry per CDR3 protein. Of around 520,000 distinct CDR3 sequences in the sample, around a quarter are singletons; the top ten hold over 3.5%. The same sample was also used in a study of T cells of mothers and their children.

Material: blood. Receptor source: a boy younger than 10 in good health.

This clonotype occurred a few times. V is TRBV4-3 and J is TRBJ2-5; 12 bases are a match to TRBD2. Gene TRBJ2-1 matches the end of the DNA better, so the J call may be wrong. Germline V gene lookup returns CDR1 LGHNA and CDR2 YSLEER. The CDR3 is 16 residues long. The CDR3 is CASSQRTSGKYNEQFF. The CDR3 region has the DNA TGCGCCAGCAGCCAAAGGACTAGCGGGAAGTACAATGAGCAGTTCTTC.

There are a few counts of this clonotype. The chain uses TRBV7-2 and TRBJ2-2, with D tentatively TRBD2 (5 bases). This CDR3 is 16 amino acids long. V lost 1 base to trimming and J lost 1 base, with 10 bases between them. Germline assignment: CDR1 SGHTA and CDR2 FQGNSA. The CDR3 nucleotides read TGTGCCAGCAGCTTAGAGAGGGTAGAGAACACCGGGGAGCTGTTTTTT. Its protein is CASSLERVENTGELFF.

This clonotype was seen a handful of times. The CDR3, as DNA: TGTGCCAGCAGTGCAATCCGGGACAGGGGGCCTGGGAACACTGAAGCTTTCTTT. The encoded protein is CASSAIRDRGPGNTEAFF. The V gene is TRBV25-1, the J gene TRBJ1-1, with 12 bases identical to TRBD1. This CDR3 is 18 amino acids long. Germline values: CDR1 MGHDK, CDR2 SYGVNS. V was clipped by 4 bases and J by 1 base; unmatched bases: 10. Full variable domain (outside the CDR3, taken from reference TRBV25-1 and TRBJ1-1): EADIYQTPRYLVIGTGKKITLECSQTMGHDKMYWYQQDPGMELHLIHYSYGVNSTEKGDLSSESTVSRIRTEHFPLTLESARPSHTSQYLCASSAIRDRGPGNTEAFFGQGTRLTVV.

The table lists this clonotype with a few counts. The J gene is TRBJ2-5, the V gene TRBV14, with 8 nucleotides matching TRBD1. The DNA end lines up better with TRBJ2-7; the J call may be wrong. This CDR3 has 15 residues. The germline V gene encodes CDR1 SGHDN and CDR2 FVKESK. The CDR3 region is CASSHPHRGEYEQYF. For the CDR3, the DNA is TGTGCCAGCAGCCACCCACACAGGGGGGAATACGAGCAGTACTTC.

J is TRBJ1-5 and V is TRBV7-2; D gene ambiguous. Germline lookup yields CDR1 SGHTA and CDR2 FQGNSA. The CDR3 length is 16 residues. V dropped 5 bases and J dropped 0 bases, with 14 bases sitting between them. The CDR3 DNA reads TGTGCCAGCAGCATCTGGGGTGTTTATAGCAATCAGCCCCAGCATTTT. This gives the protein CASSIWGVYSNQPQHF.

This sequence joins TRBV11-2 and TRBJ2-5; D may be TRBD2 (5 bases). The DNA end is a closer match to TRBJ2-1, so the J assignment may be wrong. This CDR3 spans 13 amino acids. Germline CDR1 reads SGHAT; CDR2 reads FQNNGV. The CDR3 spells CASSLIGRIEQFF. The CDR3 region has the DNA TGTGCCAGCAGCTTAATAGGGAGAATTGAGCAGTTCTTC.

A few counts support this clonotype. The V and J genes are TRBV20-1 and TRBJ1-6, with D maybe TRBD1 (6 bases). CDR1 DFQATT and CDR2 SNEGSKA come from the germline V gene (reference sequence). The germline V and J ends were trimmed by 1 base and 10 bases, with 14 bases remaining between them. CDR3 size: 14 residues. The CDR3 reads CSARATGNSSPLHF. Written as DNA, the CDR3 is TGCAGTGCTAGAGCCACAGGGAATTCCTCACCCCTCCACTTT.

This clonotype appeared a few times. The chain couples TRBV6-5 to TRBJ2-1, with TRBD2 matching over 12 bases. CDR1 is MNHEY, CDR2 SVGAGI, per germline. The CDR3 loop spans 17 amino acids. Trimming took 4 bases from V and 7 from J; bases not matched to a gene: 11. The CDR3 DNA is TGTGCCAGCAGTTCGCCTAGCGGGAGGGCCTCTAGAAATGAGCAGTTCTTC. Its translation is CASSSPSGRASRNEQFF.